This T cell receptor beta chain is drawn from a study of vaccination and CD4 T cells after COVID-19. Turning to the study itself: Timing of post-vaccine sample collection was a median 72 days after dose two, with a range of 14 to 241. The stimulus for the cells was overlapping spike peptides derived from SARS-CoV-2, HCoV-NL63, HCoV-OC43 and HCoV-229E. The authors gave control cultures a CEFX pool, an HIV-1 Nef pool, or no peptide.

Cultured CD4+ T cell DNA was sequenced using the Oncomine TCR Beta short-read assay. TCRdb ran MiXCR on the PCR reads and lists one entry per CDR3 protein. The sample has about 20,000 distinct CDR3 sequences, 50% to 70% seen once. This CDR3 has 15 amino acids. Germline CDR1 is SGHNT and CDR2 is YENEEA. Germline trimming cut 5 bases from V and 1 base from J; bases unmatched to any gene: 6. As regards this clonotype: The target antigen is unknown.

Treatment defined: roughly 10-day PBMC culture with coronavirus spike peptide pools or control peptides (ViraFEST assay). J is TRBJ2-5 and V is TRBV11-3; 8 bases map to TRBD2. This sample comprised CD4+ T cells from blood, cultured in vitro, obtained after SARS-CoV-2 vaccination. The clonotype was recovered from a human donor who had recovered from COVID-19. CDR3 DNA sequence: TGTGCCAGCAGCCCGCGGCGGGGGGCCCAAGAGACCCAGTACTTC. This encodes CASSPRRGAQETQYF.